This is a list of T cell receptor beta chains from one sample in a study of T cell changes during pregnancy in multiple sclerosis. Here immunoSEQ multiplex PCR was the method, and the copy in TCRdb shows in-frame clones only, minus some. This table has 60,000 to 90,000 clones, approximately 94% appearing once. The specimen was peripheral blood, collected after pregnancy. All receptors come from a female donor in good health, enrolled as a control in a pregnancy study. The CDR3 runs from the conserved cysteine through the conserved F or W. The D gene is left open where the match is weak.

v_gene: TRBV28
d_gene: TRBD1
j_gene: TRBJ1-5
CDR3aa: CASSLQGLSNQPQHF

v_gene: TRBV10-3
d_gene: NA
j_gene: TRBJ2-5
CDR3aa: CAISAAGAETQYF

v_gene: TRBV18
d_gene: NA
j_gene: TRBJ2-3
CDR3aa: CASSTGSTDTQYF

v_gene: TRBV28
d_gene: NA
j_gene: TRBJ2-1
CDR3aa: CASRPPGNNEQFF

v_gene: TRBV14
d_gene: TRBD2
j_gene: TRBJ2-5
CDR3aa: CASSPLGTSGSKETQYF

v_gene: TRBV6-4
d_gene: TRBD1
j_gene: TRBJ2-7
CDR3aa: CASSVTGTDLSYEQYF

v_gene: TRBV7-9
d_gene: TRBD1
j_gene: TRBJ1-1
CDR3aa: CASSRKGTGRGYTEAFF

v_gene: TRBV9
d_gene: TRBD1
j_gene: TRBJ2-7
CDR3aa: CASSQTPGQAYEQYF

v_gene: TRBV15
d_gene: NA
j_gene: TRBJ1-5
CDR3aa: CATSLFLGAGNQPQHF

v_gene: TRBV19
d_gene: NA
j_gene: TRBJ2-7
CDR3aa: CASSIVLASYEQYF

v_gene: TRBV18
d_gene: NA
j_gene: TRBJ2-7
CDR3aa: CASSPGGLGEQYF

v_gene: TRBV10-3
d_gene: TRBD2
j_gene: TRBJ2-3
CDR3aa: CAISELRTSTYSGDTQYF

v_gene: TRBV2
d_gene: TRBD2
j_gene: TRBJ2-3
CDR3aa: CASNVAGGIDTQYF

v_gene: TRBV7-2
d_gene: TRBD1
j_gene: TRBJ1-2
CDR3aa: CASSSPDRANYGYTF

v_gene: TRBV7-7
d_gene: NA
j_gene: TRBJ2-3
CDR3aa: CASSLAPVDTQYF

v_gene: TRBV7-9
d_gene: TRBD2
j_gene: TRBJ2-1
CDR3aa: CASSFLLAGALNEQFF

v_gene: TRBV6-5
d_gene: NA
j_gene: TRBJ2-1
CDR3aa: CASSYSSSWGSNEQFF

v_gene: TRBV5-1
d_gene: NA
j_gene: TRBJ2-7
CDR3aa: CASSLGSGDEQYF

v_gene: TRBV19
d_gene: TRBD2
j_gene: TRBJ2-2
CDR3aa: CASSIPQTSGAGELFF

v_gene: TRBV18
d_gene: TRBD1
j_gene: TRBJ1-3
CDR3aa: CASSPRDRAGNTIYF

v_gene: TRBV5-1
d_gene: TRBD1
j_gene: TRBJ1-3
CDR3aa: CASSLEGQGKVYF

v_gene: TRBV5-1
d_gene: NA
j_gene: TRBJ2-1
CDR3aa: CASSGGWTDYNEQFF

v_gene: TRBV2
d_gene: TRBD2
j_gene: TRBJ2-1
CDR3aa: CASITSGSEDEQFF

v_gene: TRBV15
d_gene: TRBD2
j_gene: TRBJ2-7
CDR3aa: CATSRDPPSGRPYEQYF

v_gene: TRBV6-6
d_gene: NA
j_gene: TRBJ1-2
CDR3aa: CASSSSIDTSGYTF

v_gene: TRBV10-3
d_gene: TRBD2
j_gene: TRBJ2-7
CDR3aa: CAISDQGLAVEQYF

v_gene: TRBV10-1
d_gene: NA
j_gene: TRBJ1-3
CDR3aa: CASSESSAGNTIYF

v_gene: TRBV30
d_gene: TRBD1
j_gene: TRBJ1-1
CDR3aa: CAWRAGGTFTEAFF

v_gene: TRBV6-4
d_gene: TRBD2
j_gene: TRBJ2-2
CDR3aa: CASSGTSGNTGELFF

v_gene: TRBV5-1
d_gene: NA
j_gene: TRBJ2-1
CDR3aa: CASSLGLSDNEQFF

v_gene: TRBV28
d_gene: NA
j_gene: TRBJ1-4
CDR3aa: CASRIEREKLFF

v_gene: TRBV6-1
d_gene: NA
j_gene: TRBJ1-1
CDR3aa: CASRAGSDTEAFF

v_gene: TRBV27
d_gene: TRBD1
j_gene: TRBJ2-6
CDR3aa: CASSRSPGQGGFSGANVLTF

v_gene: TRBV28
d_gene: TRBD2
j_gene: TRBJ2-7
CDR3aa: CASSNQKMGVGLAGPYEQYF

v_gene: TRBV4-1
d_gene: TRBD1
j_gene: TRBJ1-2
CDR3aa: CASSQDQTGSGYTF

v_gene: TRBV15
d_gene: TRBD1
j_gene: TRBJ1-1
CDR3aa: CATSRPNRGQGTEAFF

v_gene: TRBV5-6
d_gene: TRBD1
j_gene: TRBJ2-2
CDR3aa: CASSLVDRALWVTGELFF

v_gene: TRBV28
d_gene: NA
j_gene: TRBJ1-2
CDR3aa: CASSSHGVSGYTF

v_gene: TRBV21-1
d_gene: NA
j_gene: TRBJ2-1
CDR3aa: CASSNGPGTGQSYNEQFF

v_gene: TRBV5-4
d_gene: TRBD2
j_gene: TRBJ2-2
CDR3aa: CASSKWLLAGNTGELFF

v_gene: TRBV30
d_gene: NA
j_gene: TRBJ1-3
CDR3aa: CAWTADSSGNTIYF

v_gene: TRBV4-2
d_gene: NA
j_gene: TRBJ2-3
CDR3aa: CASSQMSGGTDTQYF

v_gene: TRBV6-5
d_gene: NA
j_gene: TRBJ2-7
CDR3aa: CASSLDSTPYEQYF

v_gene: TRBV11-2
d_gene: TRBD2
j_gene: TRBJ2-7
CDR3aa: CASSLTSGGRHSYEQYF

v_gene: TRBV6-1
d_gene: TRBD2
j_gene: TRBJ2-2
CDR3aa: CASTSGRIGELFF

v_gene: TRBV2
d_gene: NA
j_gene: TRBJ2-7
CDR3aa: CASSEGGVLREQYF

v_gene: TRBV9
d_gene: TRBD1
j_gene: TRBJ2-1
CDR3aa: CASSVQTGGYNEQFF

v_gene: TRBV19
d_gene: NA
j_gene: TRBJ1-1
CDR3aa: CASSGRGATEAFF

v_gene: TRBV7-3
d_gene: NA
j_gene: TRBJ2-3
CDR3aa: CASSSGLTTDTQYF

v_gene: TRBV28
d_gene: NA
j_gene: TRBJ2-2
CDR3aa: CASSNLGGAGELFF

v_gene: TRBV7-9
d_gene: NA
j_gene: TRBJ2-1
CDR3aa: CASSLMAPEQFF

v_gene: TRBV18
d_gene: TRBD1
j_gene: TRBJ1-4
CDR3aa: CASSTKLTGQALVEKLFF

v_gene: TRBV27
d_gene: NA
j_gene: TRBJ1-2
CDR3aa: CASSFTRSYGYTF

v_gene: TRBV5-1
d_gene: TRBD2
j_gene: TRBJ2-5
CDR3aa: CASSLAGGGETQYF

v_gene: TRBV19
d_gene: NA
j_gene: TRBJ1-1
CDR3aa: CASSNPSVTNTEAFF

v_gene: TRBV18
d_gene: TRBD1
j_gene: TRBJ2-1
CDR3aa: CASSLGTGGRNEQFF

v_gene: TRBV30
d_gene: TRBD1
j_gene: TRBJ1-5
CDR3aa: CAWRGSPRGRGNQPQHF